The source of this TCR beta chain is a study of T cells in Graves' hyperthyroidism and ophthalmopathy. This clonotype occurred many times. RNA transcripts served as the template for amplifying TCR beta CDR3 regions. A set of HTBI primers served as the primers for a first-round RT-PCR of the TCR CDR3. MiXCR was run by TCRdb on the multiplex PCR reads, yielding one entry per CDR3 protein. The sample lists around 280,000 distinct CDR3 sequences, roughly 15% occurring once. The authors obtained PBMCs from more than 9.5 ml of fresh peripheral blood. Germline loops: CDR1 DFQATT, CDR2 SNEGSKA (reference sequence). V shed 6 bases and J 4 bases; nucleotides not matched to a gene: 7. CDR3 length: 15 amino acids.

The clonotype originates from a woman in her twenties or thirties with Graves' hyperthyroidism that later progressed to Graves' ophthalmopathy. The material sequenced was blood. The chain employs TRBV20-1 and TRBJ2-1; TRBD2 aligns across 12 bases. CDR3 residues: CSARKTSGSYNEQFF. The CDR3 nucleotides are TGCAGTGCCCGTAAGACTAGCGGGAGTTACAATGAGCAGTTCTTC.